This T cell receptor (beta chain) originates from a study of T cell repertoires in cytomegalovirus infection. The wider study: Public TCR beta signature analysis indicated the presence of both CMV infection and matching HLA type.

This clonotype turned up a few times. What it recognizes is unknown. J lost 3 bases, V lost 0 bases, and 2 bases had no gene match. This CDR3 spans 15 amino acids. Per the germline V gene, CDR1 is SGHVS and CDR2 is FQNEAQ. TCRdb redid the calling of the reads with MiXCR, one entry per CDR3 protein. Among about 160,000 distinct CDR3 sequences, about 22% were seen once, and the ten largest hold about 25%. The sequence was obtained from a human donor in good health (CMV status not recorded). Some clones in this sample may be carry-over from other donors' samples. This rearrangement joins TRBV7-8 to TRBJ2-5; 9 bases agree with TRBD2. The input for sequencing was CD8+ T cells from cultured PBMCs, taken from culture after CMV antigen stimulation. The CDR3 is CASSLAPSGEETQYF. DNA for the CDR3: TGTGCCAGCAGCTTAGCCCCTAGCGGGGAAGAGACCCAGTACTTC.